A selection of T cell receptor beta chains follows, all from one sample in a study of response to subunit inactivated influenza vaccine. Each CDR3 protein gets one entry after TCRdb re-called the RT-PCR reads with MiXCR. The sample gives around 760,000 distinct CDR3 sequences, about 15% of which show up once; around 7.3% is in the top ten. Sequenced material: PBMCs from blood, taken approximately 15 days before vaccination. These receptors originate from a man aged 50 or older who received an inactivated influenza vaccine. CDR3s include the opening cysteine and the closing phenylalanine or tryptophan. The order of the fields is J gene, V gene, clone size, D gene, CDR3 DNA, CDR3 protein. A D gene is named only where the DNA matches it firmly. Only part of the rows carry a size: once, few, many, or a class if the clone is expanded.

TRBJ1-1 | TRBV6-2/TRBV6-3 | - | - | TGTGCCAGCAGCTACCTGAGGACAGTTGAAGCTTTCTTT | CASSYLRTVEAFF
TRBJ1-1 | TRBV12-3/TRBV12-4 | few | - | TGTGCCAGCAGTCCCCGGGGACGGATTATAACTGAAGCTTTCTTT | CASSPRGRIITEAFF
TRBJ2-6 | TRBV6-2/TRBV6-3 | few | - | TGTGCCAGCAGTTACTATGGACAGTATTACTCTGGGGCCAACGTCCTGACTTTC | CASSYYGQYYSGANVLTF
TRBJ2-5 | TRBV5-1 | few | TRBD1 | TGCGCCAGCAGCACCGGACAGGGAGCGACCCAGTACTTC | CASSTGQGATQYF
TRBJ2-3 | TRBV6-4 | - | - | TGTGCAACCTCATCCGGGAGTACCAATGGGGCGCAGTATTTT | CATSSGSTNGAQYF
TRBJ2-1 | TRBV29-1 | few | - | TGCAGCGTTGAGGGTACCGGTGAGCAGTTCTTC | CSVEGTGEQFF
TRBJ2-1 | TRBV7-9 | - | TRBD1 | TGTGCCAGCAGCCCGAGGACAGGACCCTTTTACAATGAGCAGTTCTTC | CASSPRTGPFYNEQFF
TRBJ2-7 | TRBV30 | few | - | TGTGCCTGGAGTGTAGGGGTGAGATCCGAGCAGTACTTC | CAWSVGVRSEQYF
TRBJ2-1 | TRBV24-1 | - | - | TGTGCCACCAGTGATTTTTCTAATTCCTACAATGAGCAGTTCTTC | CATSDFSNSYNEQFF
TRBJ2-1 | TRBV24-1 | few | TRBD1 | TGTGCCACCGGGAAGGACAGGGGCTCCTACAATGAGCAGTTCTTC | CATGKDRGSYNEQFF
TRBJ1-4 | TRBV29-1 | - | - | TGCAGCGTTGAAAGGGCAACTAATGAAAAACTGTTTTTT | CSVERATNEKLFF
TRBJ1-6 | TRBV7-9 | few | TRBD1 | TGTGCCAGCACCTCGAGGGGGCATAGGGATTCACCCCTCCACTTT | CASTSRGHRDSPLHF
TRBJ1-5 | TRBV27 | many | TRBD1 | TGTGCCAGCAGGGTACAGGGGGGTCAGCCCCAGCATTTT | CASRVQGGQPQHF